The 15 T cell receptor beta chains below come from one sample, sequenced in a study of CD4+ T cells in melanoma (dated by TCRdb to about 2022). The protocol used for the library was the immunoSEQ multiplex PCR assay. TCRdb took this table from immuneACCESS and kept in-frame rearrangements with V and J called. Such tables lack part of the clones; where checked against another copy, unresolved V genes explain under half of the gap, and the rest is unexplained. A total of about 140,000 clones appear in this sample, about nine tenths of them only once. The top ten hold less than 2% of the sample. Receptors were obtained from a human donor with melanoma.

The V gene is TRBV18, the J gene TRBJ1-5, with 7 bases lining up with TRBD1. This CDR3 has 14 amino acids. V lost 1 base to trimming and J lost 9 bases; unmatched junction nucleotides: 6. CDR1 KGHSH and CDR2 LQKENI come from the germline V gene. The CDR3 region has the DNA TGTGCCAGCTCACCACGGAGGGGGCCAGTGCCCCAGCATTTT. It specifies CASSPRRGPVPQHF.

The rearrangement links TRBV4-1 to TRBJ1-5, with D hard to call. V dropped 4 bases and J dropped 0 bases, with 19 bases sitting between them. The germline gives CDR1 MGHRA, CDR2 YSYEKL. The CDR3 covers 18 residues. CDR3 in DNA: TGCGCCAGCAGCCCAAAACGGACGGAAGCTGATAGCAATCAGCCCCAGCATTTT. This codes for CASSPKRTEADSNQPQHF.

The chain links TRBV30 to TRBJ1-4; D is ambiguous. CDR1 and CDR2 (germline): GTSNPN, SVGIG (reference sequence). This CDR3 has 17 residues. Trimming took off 2 bases at V and 5 bases at J, with 21 bases between the two ends. The chain's CDR3 is CAWSTQEHRISNEKLFF. The CDR3 DNA follows: TGTGCCTGGAGTACCCAGGAGCATCGGATATCGAATGAAAAACTGTTTTTT.

This rearrangement joins TRBV23-1 to TRBJ2-5; D gene ambiguous. TRBV23-1 is an ORF, and what it does is uncertain. The CDR3 loop spans 16 amino acids. Trimming cost V 6 bases and J 0 bases, with 17 bases left between them. The CDR3 is CASSPEHILYQETQYF. CDR3 nucleotides: TGCGCCAGCAGCCCCGAGCATATCTTGTACCAAGAGACCCAGTACTTC.

This sequence joins TRBV4-1 and TRBJ1-2; no clear D. Germline V CDR1 and CDR2: MGHRA, YSYEKL. V shed 2 bases and J shed 0 bases, with 4 bases lying between them. The CDR3 is 13 residues long. CDR3 sequence (DNA): TGCGCCAGCAGCCAAATAGCTAACTATGGCTACACCTTC. Its translation: CASSQIANYGYTF.

The V gene is TRBV18, the J gene TRBJ2-5; D tentatively reads TRBD1 or TRBD2 (5 bases each). Germline values: CDR1 KGHSH, CDR2 LQKENI. V lost 0 bases, J lost 5 bases, and 13 bases lay in between. This CDR3 spans 15 amino acids. CDR3 bases: TGTGCCAGCTCACCACCTCGAGGGTCAGGGGAGACCCAGTACTTC. It codes for CASSPPRGSGETQYF. Complete variable domain (other parts from reference TRBV18 and TRBJ2-5): NAGVMQNPRHLVRRRGQEARLRCSPMKGHSHVYWYRQLPEEGLKFMVYLQKENIIDESGMPKERFSAEFPKEGPSILRIQQVVRGDSAAYFCASSPPRGSGETQYFGPGTRLLVL.

The V gene is TRBV2, the J gene TRBJ1-5; 9 nucleotides align to TRBD1. The CDR3 length is 14 residues. Looked up from germline, CDR1 is SNHLY and CDR2 is FYNNEI. V dropped 6 bases and J dropped 1; count of bases not matched to a gene: 1. The CDR3 nucleotides are TGTGCCAGCAGGGGACAGGGAAGCAATCAGCCCCAGCATTTT. This codes for CASRGQGSNQPQHF.

The V gene is TRBV2, the J gene TRBJ1-2; TRBD1 aligns across 7 bases. V shed 6 bases, J shed 6 bases, and the junction held 4 bases outside the gene matches. The CDR3 is 12 residues long. The germline V gene encodes CDR1 SNHLY and CDR2 FYNNEI. CDR3 nucleotides: TGTGCCAGCAGCCAGACAGGGAATGGCTACACCTTC. It is translated as CASSQTGNGYTF.

V usage is TRBV6-5 and J usage is TRBJ1-5; D gene ambiguous. The CDR3 has 13 residues. V was trimmed by 8 bases and J by 6 bases, leaving 14 bases between them. Germline CDR1 reads MNHEY; CDR2 reads SVGAGI. The CDR3 sequence: CASSRREGQPQHF. The CDR3 DNA reads as TGTGCCAGCTCGAGAAGGGAGGGTCAGCCCCAGCATTTT.

V usage is TRBV9 and J usage is TRBJ2-3; 10 bases align to TRBD2. This CDR3 has 17 amino acids. Germline V CDR1 and CDR2: SGDLS, YYNGEE. The J segment lost 0 bases and the V segment lost 0 bases, leaving 4 bases of the junction unmatched. The DNA for the CDR3 is TGTGCCAGCAGCGTAGGCTTAGCGGGGGGAAGCACAGATACGCAGTATTTT. Its protein is CASSVGLAGGSTDTQYF.

This chain uses TRBV7-8 with TRBJ2-3; D is uncertain. This CDR3 spans 16 amino acids. Per germline, CDR1 SGHVS and CDR2 FQNEAQ. The V end lost 0 bases, the J end lost 1 base, and 11 bases lay between the germline ends. The CDR3 DNA follows: TGTGCCAGCAGCTTAGCCTCGCGTCGGGGCACAGATACGCAGTATTTT. It codes for CASSLASRRGTDTQYF. Based on the CDR3 plus reference TRBV7-8 and TRBJ2-3, the full variable domain is GAGVSQSPRYKVAKRGQDVALRCDPISGHVSLFWYQQALGQGPEFLTYFQNEAQLDKSGLPSDRFFAERPEGSVSTLKIQRTQQEDSAVYLCASSLASRRGTDTQYFGPGTRLTVL.

The chain is built from TRBV5-1 and TRBJ1-1; no reliable D call. The germline CDR1 and CDR2 sequences are SGHRS and YFSETQ. Trimming removed 0 bases at V and 2 bases at J, with 8 bases between. CDR3 length: 14 residues. CDR3 DNA sequence: TGCGCCAGCAGCTTGGAGACGCCCAACACTGAAGCTTTCTTT. Translation: CASSLETPNTEAFF.

The chain is built from TRBV9 and TRBJ1-2; D remains ambiguous. The V gene's germline CDR1 is SGDLS and CDR2 YYNGEE. This CDR3 contains 13 residues. The V gene lost 4 bases and the J gene lost 1 base, with 8 bases spanning the gap. For the CDR3, the DNA is TGTGCCAGCAGCTACTCGGTTAACTATGGCTACACCTTC. Translation: CASSYSVNYGYTF.

The chain combines TRBV6-1 with TRBJ1-1; the D is unclear. Per the germline V gene, CDR1 is MNHNS and CDR2 is SASEGT. Trimming left V 6 bases short and J 5 bases short, with 7 bases between. The CDR3 extends over 11 amino acids. The CDR3 region has the DNA TGTGCCAGCAGGGATTGGACTGAAGCTTTCTTT. Translated: CASRDWTEAFF.

As DNA, the CDR3 is TGTGCCAGCAGCCAAGATCTGACAGGGGGTCGACGCGGCTACACCTTC. This encodes CASSQDLTGGRRGYTF. The chain couples TRBV4-2 to TRBJ1-2, with TRBD1 matching 9 bases. Trimming took 0 bases from V and 8 from J; bases not matched to a gene: 10. Germline lookup yields CDR1 LGHNA and CDR2 YNFKEQ. The CDR3 runs 16 residues.